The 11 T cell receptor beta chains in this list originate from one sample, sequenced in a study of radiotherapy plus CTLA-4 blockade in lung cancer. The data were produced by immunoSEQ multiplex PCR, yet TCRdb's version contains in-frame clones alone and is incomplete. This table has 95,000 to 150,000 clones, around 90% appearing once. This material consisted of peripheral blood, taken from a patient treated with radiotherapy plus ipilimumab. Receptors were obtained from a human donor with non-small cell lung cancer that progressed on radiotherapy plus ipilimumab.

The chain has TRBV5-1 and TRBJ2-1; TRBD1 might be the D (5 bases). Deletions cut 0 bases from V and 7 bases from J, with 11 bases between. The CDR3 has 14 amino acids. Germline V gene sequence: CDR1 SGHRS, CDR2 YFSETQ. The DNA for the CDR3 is TGCGCCAGCAGCTTGGGGGCCAGGGTGAATGAGCAGTTCTTC. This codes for CASSLGARVNEQFF.

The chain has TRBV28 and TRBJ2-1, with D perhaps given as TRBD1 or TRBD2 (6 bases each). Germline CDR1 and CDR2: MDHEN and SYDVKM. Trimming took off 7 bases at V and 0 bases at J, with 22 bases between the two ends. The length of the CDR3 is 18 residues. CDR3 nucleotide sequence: TGTGCCAGCAACCCAAGGGGGGCGTTGCCGAGCTCCTACAATGAGCAGTTCTTC. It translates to CASNPRGALPSSYNEQFF.

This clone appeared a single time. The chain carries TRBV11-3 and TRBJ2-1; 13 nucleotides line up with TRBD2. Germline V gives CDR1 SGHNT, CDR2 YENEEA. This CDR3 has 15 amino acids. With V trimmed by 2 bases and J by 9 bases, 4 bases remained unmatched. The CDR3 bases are TGTGCCAGCAGCTTAACACTAGCGGGAGGGGGTGAGCAGTTCTTC. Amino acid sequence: CASSLTLAGGGEQFF.

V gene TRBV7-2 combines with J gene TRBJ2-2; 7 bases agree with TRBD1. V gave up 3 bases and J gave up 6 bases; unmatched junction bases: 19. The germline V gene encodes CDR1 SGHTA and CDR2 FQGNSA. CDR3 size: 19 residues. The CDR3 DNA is TGTGCCAGCAGCTTTTTCACCCCGACGACAGGGATAATCCCCGGGGAGCTGTTTTTT. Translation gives CASSFFTPTTGIIPGELFF.

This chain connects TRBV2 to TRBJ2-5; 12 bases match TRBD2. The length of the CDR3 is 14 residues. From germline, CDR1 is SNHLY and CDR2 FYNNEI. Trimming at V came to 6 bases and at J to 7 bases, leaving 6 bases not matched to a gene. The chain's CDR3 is CASRGTSGQPTQYF. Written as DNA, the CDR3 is TGTGCCAGCAGAGGGACTAGCGGGCAGCCGACCCAGTACTTC. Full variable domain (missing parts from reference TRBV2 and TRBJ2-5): EPEVTQTPSHQVTQMGQEVILRCVPISNHLYFYWYRQILGQKVEFLVSFYNNEISEKSEIFDDQFSVERPDGSNFTLKIRSTKLEDSAMYFCASRGTSGQPTQYFGPGTRLLVL.

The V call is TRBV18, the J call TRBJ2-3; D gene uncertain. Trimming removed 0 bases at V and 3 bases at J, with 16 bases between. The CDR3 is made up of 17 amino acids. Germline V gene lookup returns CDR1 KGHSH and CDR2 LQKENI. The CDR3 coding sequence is TGTGCCAGCTCACCACCGAATTGGGATTCCTTGACAGATACGCAGTATTTT. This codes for CASSPPNWDSLTDTQYF.

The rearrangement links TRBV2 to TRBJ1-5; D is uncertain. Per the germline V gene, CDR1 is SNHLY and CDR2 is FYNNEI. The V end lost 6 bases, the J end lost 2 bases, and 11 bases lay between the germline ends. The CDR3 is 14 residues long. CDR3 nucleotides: TGTGCCAGCAGCTTTACGTCTGGCAATCAGCCCCAGCATTTT. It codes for CASSFTSGNQPQHF.

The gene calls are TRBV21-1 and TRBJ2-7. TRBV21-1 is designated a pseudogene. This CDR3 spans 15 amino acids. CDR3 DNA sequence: TGTGCCAGCAGCGGCAAGGGACCCTATCCCTACGAGCAGTACTTC. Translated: CASSGKGPYPYEQYF.

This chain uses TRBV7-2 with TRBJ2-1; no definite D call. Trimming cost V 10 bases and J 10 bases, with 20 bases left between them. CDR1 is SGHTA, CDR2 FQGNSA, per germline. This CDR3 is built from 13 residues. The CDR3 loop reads CATASPDIGEQFF. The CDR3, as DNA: TGTGCCACCGCGAGTCCCGATATAGGAGAGCAGTTCTTC.

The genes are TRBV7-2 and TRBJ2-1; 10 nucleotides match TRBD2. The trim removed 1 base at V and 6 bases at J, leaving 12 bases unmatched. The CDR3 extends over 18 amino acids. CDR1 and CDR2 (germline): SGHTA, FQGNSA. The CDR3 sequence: CASSLVGAGVAGGNEQFF. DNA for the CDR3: TGTGCCAGCAGCTTAGTGGGGGCAGGGGTAGCGGGAGGCAATGAGCAGTTCTTC. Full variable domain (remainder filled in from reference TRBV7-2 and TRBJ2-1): GAGVSQSPSNKVTEKGKDVELRCDPISGHTALYWYRQSLGQGLEFLIYFQGNSAPDKSGLPSDRFSAERTGGSVSTLTIQRTQQEDSAVYLCASSLVGAGVAGGNEQFFGPGTRLTVL.

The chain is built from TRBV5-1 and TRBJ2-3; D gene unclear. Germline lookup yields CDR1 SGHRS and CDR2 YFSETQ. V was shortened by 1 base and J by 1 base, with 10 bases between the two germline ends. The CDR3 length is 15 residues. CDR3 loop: CASSLPAGGTDTQYF. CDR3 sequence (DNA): TGCGCCAGCAGCTTGCCGGCAGGCGGCACAGATACGCAGTATTTT.